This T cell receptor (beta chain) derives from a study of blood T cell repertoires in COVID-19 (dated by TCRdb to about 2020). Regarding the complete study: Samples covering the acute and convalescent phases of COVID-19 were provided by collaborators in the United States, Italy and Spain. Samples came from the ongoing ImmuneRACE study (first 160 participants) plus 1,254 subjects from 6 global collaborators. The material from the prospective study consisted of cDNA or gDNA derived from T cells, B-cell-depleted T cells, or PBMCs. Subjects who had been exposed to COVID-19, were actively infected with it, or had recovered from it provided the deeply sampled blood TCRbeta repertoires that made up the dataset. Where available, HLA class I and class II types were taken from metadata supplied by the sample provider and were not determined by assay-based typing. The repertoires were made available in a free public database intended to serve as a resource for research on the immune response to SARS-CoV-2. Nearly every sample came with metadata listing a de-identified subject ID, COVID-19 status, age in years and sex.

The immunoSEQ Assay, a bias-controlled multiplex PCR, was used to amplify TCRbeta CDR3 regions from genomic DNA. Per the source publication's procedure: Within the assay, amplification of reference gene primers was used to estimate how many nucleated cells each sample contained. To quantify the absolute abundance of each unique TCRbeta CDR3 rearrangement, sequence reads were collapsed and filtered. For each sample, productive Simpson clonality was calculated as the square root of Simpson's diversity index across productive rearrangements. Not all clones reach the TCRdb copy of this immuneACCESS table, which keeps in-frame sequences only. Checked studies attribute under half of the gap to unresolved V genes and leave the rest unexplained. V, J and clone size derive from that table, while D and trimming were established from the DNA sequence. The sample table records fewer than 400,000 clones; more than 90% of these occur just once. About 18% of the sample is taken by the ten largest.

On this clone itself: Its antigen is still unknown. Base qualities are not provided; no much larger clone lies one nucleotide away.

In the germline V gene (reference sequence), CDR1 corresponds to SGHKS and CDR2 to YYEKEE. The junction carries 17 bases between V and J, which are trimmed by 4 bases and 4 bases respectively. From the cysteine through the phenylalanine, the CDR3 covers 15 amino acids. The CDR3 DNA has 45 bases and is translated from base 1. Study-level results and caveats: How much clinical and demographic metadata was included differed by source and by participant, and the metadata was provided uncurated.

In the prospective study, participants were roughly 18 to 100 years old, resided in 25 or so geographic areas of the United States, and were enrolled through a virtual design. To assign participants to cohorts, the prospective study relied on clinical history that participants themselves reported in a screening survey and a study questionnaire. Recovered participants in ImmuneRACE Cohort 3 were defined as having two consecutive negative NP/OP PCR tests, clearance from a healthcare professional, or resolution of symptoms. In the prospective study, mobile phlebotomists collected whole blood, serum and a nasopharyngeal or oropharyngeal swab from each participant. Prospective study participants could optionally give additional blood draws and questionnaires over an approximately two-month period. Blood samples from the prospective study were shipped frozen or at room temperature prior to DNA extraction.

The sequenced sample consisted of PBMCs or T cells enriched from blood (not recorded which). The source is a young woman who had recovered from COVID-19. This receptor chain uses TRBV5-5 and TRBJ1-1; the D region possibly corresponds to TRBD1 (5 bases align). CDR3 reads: CASSPLGGGTTEAFF. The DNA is TGTGCCAGCAGCCCCCTTGGGGGGGGGACCACTGAAGCTTTCTTT.